The source of this TCR beta chain is a study of cytotoxic CD8 clonotypes in ibrutinib-treated CLL. Study-level findings and limits: Clonality was higher at baseline than in age-matched healthy donors and tracked circulating CD8+ T-cell counts.

This CDR3 is 14 amino acids long. The germline V gene has CDR1 MNHNS and CDR2 SASEGT. Trimming left V 2 bases short and J 10 bases short, with 17 bases between. Of note for this clone: The antigen remains undetermined.

Some clones are missing from TCRdb's copy, which holds only in-frame ones; the method was immunoSEQ multiplex PCR. The table shows about 200,000 clones, with approximately 79% occurring only once. This sequence joins TRBV6-1 and TRBJ1-1; tentative D call: TRBD1 (5 bases). The sequencing here drew on PBMCs, taken after 12 months of ibrutinib treatment. This TCR derives from a human donor with chronic lymphocytic leukemia. The CDR3 sequence: CASSESPPGRRAFF. As DNA, the CDR3 is TGTGCCAGCAGTGAATCACCCCCGGGACGTAGAGCTTTCTTT.